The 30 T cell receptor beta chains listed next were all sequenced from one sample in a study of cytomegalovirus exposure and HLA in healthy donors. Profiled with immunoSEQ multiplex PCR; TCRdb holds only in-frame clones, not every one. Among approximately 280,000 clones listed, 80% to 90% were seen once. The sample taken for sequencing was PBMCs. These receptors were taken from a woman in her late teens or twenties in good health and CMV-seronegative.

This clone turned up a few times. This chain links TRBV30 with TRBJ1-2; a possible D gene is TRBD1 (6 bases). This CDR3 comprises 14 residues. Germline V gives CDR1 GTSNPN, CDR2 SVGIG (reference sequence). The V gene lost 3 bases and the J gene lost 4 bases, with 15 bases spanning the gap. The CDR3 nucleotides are TGTGCCTGGAGCGACAGACAGGTCGCCTATGGCTACACCTTC. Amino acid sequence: CAWSDRQVAYGYTF.

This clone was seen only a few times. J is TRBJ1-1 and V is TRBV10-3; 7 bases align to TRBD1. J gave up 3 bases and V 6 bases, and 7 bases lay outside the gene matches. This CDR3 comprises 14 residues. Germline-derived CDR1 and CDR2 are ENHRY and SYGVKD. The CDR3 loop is CAIRETGRDTEAFF. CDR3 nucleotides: TGTGCCATCAGGGAGACAGGGAGGGACACTGAAGCTTTCTTT.

CDR3 coding DNA: TGTGCCATCAGTGGGCTGACAGGGTATAATTCACCCCTCCACTTT. The encoded protein is CAISGLTGYNSPLHF. This chain links TRBV10-3 with TRBJ1-6; 7 nucleotides match TRBD1. Germline V CDR1 and CDR2: ENHRY, SYGVKD. The V segment lost 4 bases and the J segment 4 bases; nucleotides outside the gene matches: 4. This CDR3 region has 15 residues.

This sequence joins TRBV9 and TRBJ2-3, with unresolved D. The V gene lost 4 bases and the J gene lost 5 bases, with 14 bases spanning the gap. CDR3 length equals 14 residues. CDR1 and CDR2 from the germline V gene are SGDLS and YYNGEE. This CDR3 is CASSPSGGGDTQYF. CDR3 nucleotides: TGTGCCAGCAGCCCCTCGGGTGGCGGAGATACGCAGTATTTT.

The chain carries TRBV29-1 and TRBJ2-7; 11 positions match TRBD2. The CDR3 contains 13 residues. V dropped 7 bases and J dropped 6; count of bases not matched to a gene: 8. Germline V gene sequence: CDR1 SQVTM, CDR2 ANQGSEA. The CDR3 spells CSAAGTSGGEQYF. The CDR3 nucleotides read TGCAGCGCAGCCGGGACTAGCGGAGGCGAGCAGTACTTC.

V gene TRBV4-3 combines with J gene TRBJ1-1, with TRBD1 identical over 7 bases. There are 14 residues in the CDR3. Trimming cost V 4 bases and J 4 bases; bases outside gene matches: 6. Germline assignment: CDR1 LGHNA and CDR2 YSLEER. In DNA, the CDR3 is TGCGCCAGCAGCCCTTCCGCAGGGGGCACTGAAGCTTTCTTT. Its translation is CASSPSAGGTEAFF.

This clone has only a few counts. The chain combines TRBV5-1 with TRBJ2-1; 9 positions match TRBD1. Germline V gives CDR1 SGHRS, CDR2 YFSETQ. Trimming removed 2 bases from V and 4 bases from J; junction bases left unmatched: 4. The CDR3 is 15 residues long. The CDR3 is CASSFGQGFYNEQFF. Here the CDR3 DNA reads TGCGCCAGCAGCTTCGGACAGGGGTTTTACAATGAGCAGTTCTTC.

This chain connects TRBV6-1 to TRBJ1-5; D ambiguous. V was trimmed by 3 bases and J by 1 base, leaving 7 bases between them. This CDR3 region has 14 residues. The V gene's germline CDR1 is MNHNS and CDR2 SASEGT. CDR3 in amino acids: CASSESKSNQPQHF. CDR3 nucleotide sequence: TGTGCCAGCAGTGAGAGTAAGAGCAATCAGCCCCAGCATTTT.

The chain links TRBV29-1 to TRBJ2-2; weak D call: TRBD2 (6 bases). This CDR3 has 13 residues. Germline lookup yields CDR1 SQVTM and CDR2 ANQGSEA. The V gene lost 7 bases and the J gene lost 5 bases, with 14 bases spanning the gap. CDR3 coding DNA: TGCAGCGCCTCGGGGAGGTGGACCGGGGAGCTGTTTTTT. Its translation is CSASGRWTGELFF.

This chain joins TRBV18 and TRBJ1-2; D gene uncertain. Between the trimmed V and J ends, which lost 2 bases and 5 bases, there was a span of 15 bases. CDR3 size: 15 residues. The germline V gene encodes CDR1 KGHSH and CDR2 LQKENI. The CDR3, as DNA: TGTGCCAGCTCACCAACCGCAGCCCGGGAATATGGCTACACCTTC. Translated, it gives CASSPTAAREYGYTF.

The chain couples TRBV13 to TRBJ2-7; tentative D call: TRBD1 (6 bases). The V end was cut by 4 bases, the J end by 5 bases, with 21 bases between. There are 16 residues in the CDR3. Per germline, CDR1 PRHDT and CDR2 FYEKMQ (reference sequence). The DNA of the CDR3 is TGTGCCAGCAGCTCGCGGCGGACAGTATATGGGAACGAGCAGTACTTC. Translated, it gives CASSSRRTVYGNEQYF.

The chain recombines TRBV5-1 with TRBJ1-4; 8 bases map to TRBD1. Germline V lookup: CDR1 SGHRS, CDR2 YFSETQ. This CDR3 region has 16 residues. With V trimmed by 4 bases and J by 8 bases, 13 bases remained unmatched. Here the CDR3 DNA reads TGCGCCAGCAGCGAACCCGCAGGGGGCGCCGGCGAAAAACTGTTTTTT. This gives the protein CASSEPAGGAGEKLFF. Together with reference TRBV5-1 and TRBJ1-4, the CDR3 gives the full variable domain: KAGVTQTPRYLIKTRGQQVTLSCSPISGHRSVSWYQQTPGQGLQFLFEYFSETQRNKGNFPGRFSGRQFSNSRSEMNVSTLELGDSALYLCASSEPAGGAGEKLFFGSGTQLSVL.

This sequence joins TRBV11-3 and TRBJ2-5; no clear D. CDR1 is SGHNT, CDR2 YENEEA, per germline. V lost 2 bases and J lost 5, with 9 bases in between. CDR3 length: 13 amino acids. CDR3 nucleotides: TGTGCCAGCAGCTTACAGGCCCTTGAGACCCAGTACTTC. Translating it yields CASSLQALETQYF.

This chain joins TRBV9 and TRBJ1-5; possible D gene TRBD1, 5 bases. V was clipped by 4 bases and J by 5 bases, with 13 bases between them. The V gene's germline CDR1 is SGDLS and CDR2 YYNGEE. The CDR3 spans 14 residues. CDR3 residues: CASSPGGWYQPQHF. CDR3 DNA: TGTGCCAGCAGCCCGGGGGGGTGGTATCAGCCCCAGCATTTT. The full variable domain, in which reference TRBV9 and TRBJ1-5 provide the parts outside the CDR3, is DSGVTQTPKHLITATGQRVTLRCSPRSGDLSVYWYQQSLDQGLQFLIQYYNGEERAKGNILERFSAQQFPDLHSELNLSSLELGDSALYFCASSPGGWYQPQHFGDGTRLSIL.

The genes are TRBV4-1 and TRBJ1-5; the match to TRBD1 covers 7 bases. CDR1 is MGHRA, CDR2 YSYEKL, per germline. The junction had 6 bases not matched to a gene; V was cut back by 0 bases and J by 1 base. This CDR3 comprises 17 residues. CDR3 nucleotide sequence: TGCGCCAGCAGCCAAGAAGGGGGCAGGGGAAGCAATCAGCCCCAGCATTTT. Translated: CASSQEGGRGSNQPQHF.

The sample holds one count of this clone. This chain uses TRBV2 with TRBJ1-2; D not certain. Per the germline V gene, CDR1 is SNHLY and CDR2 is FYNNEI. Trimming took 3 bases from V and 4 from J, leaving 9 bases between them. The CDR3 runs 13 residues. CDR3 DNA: TGTGCCAGCAGTGACGTCTGGCCCTATGGCTACACCTTC. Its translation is CASSDVWPYGYTF. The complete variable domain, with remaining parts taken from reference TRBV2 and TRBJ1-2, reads EPEVTQTPSHQVTQMGQEVILRCVPISNHLYFYWYRQILGQKVEFLVSFYNNEISEKSEIFDDQFSVERPDGSNFTLKIRSTKLEDSAMYFCASSDVWPYGYTFGSGTRLTVV.

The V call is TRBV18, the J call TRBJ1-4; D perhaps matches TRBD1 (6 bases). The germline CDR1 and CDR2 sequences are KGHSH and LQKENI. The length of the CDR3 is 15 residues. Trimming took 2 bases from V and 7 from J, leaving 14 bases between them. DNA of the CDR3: TGTGCCAGCTCACCATCACAGGGCTTTCTTGAAAAACTGTTTTTT. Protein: CASSPSQGFLEKLFF.

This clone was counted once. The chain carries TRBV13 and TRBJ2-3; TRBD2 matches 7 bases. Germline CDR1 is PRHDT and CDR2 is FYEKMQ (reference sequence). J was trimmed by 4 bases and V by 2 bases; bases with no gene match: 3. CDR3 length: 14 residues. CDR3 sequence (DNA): TGTGCCAGCAGCTTAAAGCTAGCGGCAGATACGCAGTATTTT. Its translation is CASSLKLAADTQYF.

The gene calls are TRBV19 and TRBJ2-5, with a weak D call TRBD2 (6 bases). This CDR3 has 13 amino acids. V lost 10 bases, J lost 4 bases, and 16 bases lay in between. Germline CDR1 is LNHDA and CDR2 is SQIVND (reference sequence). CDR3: CATRRGLGETQYF. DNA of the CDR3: TGTGCCACCAGGAGGGGACTGGGAGAGACCCAGTACTTC.

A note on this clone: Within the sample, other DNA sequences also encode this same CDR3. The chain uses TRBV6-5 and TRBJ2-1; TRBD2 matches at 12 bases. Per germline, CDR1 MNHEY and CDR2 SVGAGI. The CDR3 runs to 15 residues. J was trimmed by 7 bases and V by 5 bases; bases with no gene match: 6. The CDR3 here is CASSPRLAGVNEQFF. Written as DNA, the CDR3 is TGTGCCAGCAGTCCCCGACTAGCGGGGGTTAATGAGCAGTTCTTC.

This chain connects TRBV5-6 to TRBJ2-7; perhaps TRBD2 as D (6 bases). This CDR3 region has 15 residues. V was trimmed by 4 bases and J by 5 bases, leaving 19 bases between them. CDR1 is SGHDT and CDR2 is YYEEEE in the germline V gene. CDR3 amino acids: CASSREVAVEHEQYF. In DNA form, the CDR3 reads TGTGCCAGCAGCCGCGAGGTAGCGGTTGAGCACGAGCAGTACTTC.

The CDR3 loop reads CASSQATGTGTSGANVLTF. For the CDR3, the DNA is TGCGCCAGCAGCCAAGCAACCGGGACAGGGACCTCTGGGGCCAACGTCCTGACTTTC. This rearrangement joins TRBV4-1 to TRBJ2-6, with 9 bases matching TRBD1. The CDR3 extends over 19 amino acids. The trim removed 1 base at V and 0 bases at J, leaving 7 bases unmatched. Per germline, CDR1 MGHRA and CDR2 YSYEKL.

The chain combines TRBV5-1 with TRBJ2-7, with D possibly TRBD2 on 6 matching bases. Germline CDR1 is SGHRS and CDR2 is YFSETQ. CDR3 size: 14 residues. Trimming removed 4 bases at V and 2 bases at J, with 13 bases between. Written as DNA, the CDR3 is TGCGCCAGCAGCCGTCTAGCGAGTCCCTACGAGCAGTACTTC. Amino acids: CASSRLASPYEQYF.

As DNA, the CDR3 is TGTGCCTGGGGCCGACAGGGCAATCAGCCCCAGCATTTT. Its protein is CAWGRQGNQPQHF. V and J are TRBV30 and TRBJ1-5; weak D call: TRBD1 (6 bases). The V end was cut by 5 bases, the J end by 2 bases, with 10 bases between. CDR1 and CDR2 from the germline V gene are GTSNPN and SVGIG (reference sequence). This CDR3 contains 13 residues.

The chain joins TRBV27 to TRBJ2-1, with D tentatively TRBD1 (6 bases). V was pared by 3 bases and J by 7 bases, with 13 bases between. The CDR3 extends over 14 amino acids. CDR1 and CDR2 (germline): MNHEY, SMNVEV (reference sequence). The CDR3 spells CASSLAQGINEQFF. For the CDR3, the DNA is TGTGCCAGCAGTTTGGCACAGGGCATTAATGAGCAGTTCTTC.

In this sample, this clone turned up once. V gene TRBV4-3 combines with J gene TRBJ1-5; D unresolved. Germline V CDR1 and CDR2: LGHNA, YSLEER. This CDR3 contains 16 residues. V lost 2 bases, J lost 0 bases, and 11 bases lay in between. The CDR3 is CASSQFHTYSNQPQHF. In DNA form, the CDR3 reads TGCGCCAGCAGCCAATTTCATACCTATAGCAATCAGCCCCAGCATTTT.

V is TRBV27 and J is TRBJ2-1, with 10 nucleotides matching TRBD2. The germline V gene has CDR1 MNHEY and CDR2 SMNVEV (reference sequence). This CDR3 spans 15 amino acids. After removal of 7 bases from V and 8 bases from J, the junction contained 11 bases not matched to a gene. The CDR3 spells CASTPSGSFGYEQFF. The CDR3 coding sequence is TGTGCCAGCACCCCTAGCGGGAGCTTTGGGTATGAGCAGTTCTTC.

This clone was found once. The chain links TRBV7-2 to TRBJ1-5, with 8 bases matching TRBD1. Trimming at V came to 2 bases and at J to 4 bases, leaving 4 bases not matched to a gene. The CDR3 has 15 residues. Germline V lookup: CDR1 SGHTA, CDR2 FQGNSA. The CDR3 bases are TGTGCCAGCAGCTTAAGACAGGGGCTGAATCAGCCCCAGCATTTT. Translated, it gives CASSLRQGLNQPQHF.

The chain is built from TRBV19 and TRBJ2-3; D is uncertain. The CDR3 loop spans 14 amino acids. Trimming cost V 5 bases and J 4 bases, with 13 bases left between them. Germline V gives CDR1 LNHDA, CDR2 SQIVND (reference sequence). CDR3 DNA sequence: TGTGCCAGTAGTCCCTCCAAGGCGGCAGATACGCAGTATTTT. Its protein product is CASSPSKAADTQYF. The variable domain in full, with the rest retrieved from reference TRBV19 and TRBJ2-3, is DGGITQSPKYLFRKEGQNVTLSCEQNLNHDAMYWYRQDPGQGLRLIYYSQIVNDFQKGDIAEGYSVSREKKESFPLTVTSAQKNPTAFYLCASSPSKAADTQYFGPGTRLTVL.

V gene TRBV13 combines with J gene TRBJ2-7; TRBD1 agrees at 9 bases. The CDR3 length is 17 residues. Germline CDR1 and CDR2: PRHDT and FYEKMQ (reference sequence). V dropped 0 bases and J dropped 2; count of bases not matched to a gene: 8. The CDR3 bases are TGTGCCAGCAGCTTAGGAATTGGACAGGGGCTCACCTACGAGCAGTACTTC. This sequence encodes CASSLGIGQGLTYEQYF.